These 18 T cell receptor beta chains originate from one sample sequenced in a study of long-term antiretroviral therapy in people with HIV. The immunoSEQ assay was v3.0, run at survey level. The assay was immunoSEQ multiplex PCR, and TCRdb's table has in-frame clones only and misses some. The profile covers some 33,000 clones, with 95% to 97% appearing a single time and under 2.5% taken by the ten largest. The source was unsorted PBMCs, collected about 6.6 years after starting antiretroviral therapy. The source of these receptors is a man under 40 with HIV.

V is TRBV7-8 and J is TRBJ2-3; 9 nucleotides match TRBD2. The germline gives CDR1 SGHVS, CDR2 FQNEAQ. The V segment lost 5 bases and the J segment 12 bases; nucleotides outside the gene matches: 12. The CDR3 covers 14 residues. The CDR3 sequence: CASSPPSGTSYQYF. As DNA, the CDR3 is TGTGCCAGCAGCCCACCATCCGGGACTAGCTATCAGTATTTT.

CDR3 bases: TGTGCCAGCAGAGCCACAGGGGATGGGACTGAAGCTTTCTTT. Its translation: CASRATGDGTEAFF. The gene calls are TRBV27 and TRBJ1-1; 7 bases are shared with TRBD1. Germline assignment: CDR1 MNHEY and CDR2 SMNVEV (reference sequence). The CDR3 length is 14 residues. The J segment lost 5 bases and the V segment lost 6 bases, leaving 9 bases of the junction unmatched.

For this clone: The sample contains more than one DNA sequence encoding this CDR3. V and J are TRBV18 and TRBJ2-1; 9 positions match TRBD2. There are 15 residues in the CDR3. Unmatched junction bases numbered 0, after V lost 1 base and J lost 2 bases. CDR1 and CDR2 (germline): KGHSH, LQKENI. CDR3 in DNA: TGTGCCAGCTCACCACGCGGGGGGGCCTACAATGAGCAGTTCTTC. Amino acids: CASSPRGGAYNEQFF.

V is TRBV5-1 and J is TRBJ1-2, with D possibly matching TRBD1 (5 bases). In germline, CDR1 is SGHRS, CDR2 YFSETQ. V shed 4 bases and J shed 3 bases, with 10 bases lying between them. The CDR3 runs to 13 residues. The CDR3 DNA reads as TGCGCCAGCAGCCGTGACAGTTACTATGGCTACACCTTC. Amino acids: CASSRDSYYGYTF.

The genes are TRBV11-2 and TRBJ1-5; TRBD1 matches at 9 bases. Germline loops: CDR1 SGHAT, CDR2 FQNNGV. V lost 6 bases to trimming and J lost 7 bases; unmatched junction nucleotides: 7. This CDR3 spans 14 amino acids. CDR3 DNA: TGTGCCAGCAGTTCCGGGACAGGGTTGCAGCCCCAGCATTTT. It is translated as CASSSGTGLQPQHF.

The CDR3 bases are TGTGCCAGCAGCCCGGGGTATAGCACAGATACGCAGTATTTT. Its protein product is CASSPGYSTDTQYF. The chain links TRBV7-6 to TRBJ2-3, with a tentative D call TRBD2 (5 bases). V was pared by 5 bases and J by 0 bases, with 9 bases between. The CDR3 has 14 residues. CDR1 is SGHVS and CDR2 is FNYEAQ in the germline V gene.

The CDR3 bases are TGTGCCAGCAGCGTCGAGGCCTACAATGAGCAGTTCTTC. Residues: CASSVEAYNEQFF. This chain uses TRBV9 with TRBJ2-1; D remains unclear. Germline V gives CDR1 SGDLS, CDR2 YYNGEE. The ends were cut back, 2 bases at V and 2 bases at J, with 5 bases in the middle. The CDR3 is made up of 13 amino acids.

The chain links TRBV6-1 to TRBJ2-5; D may be TRBD1 (6 bases). Germline CDR1 reads MNHNS; CDR2 reads SASEGT. This CDR3 contains 13 residues. Trimming pared 5 bases from V and 1 base from J, leaving 8 bases between. The CDR3 DNA sequence: TGTGCCAGCAGTACAGGGTTCCAAGAGACCCAGTACTTC. This translates into CASSTGFQETQYF.

The chain couples TRBV19 to TRBJ2-2; 7 nucleotides line up with TRBD2. J gave up 13 bases and V 4 bases, and 15 bases lay outside the gene matches. Germline lookup yields CDR1 LNHDA and CDR2 SQIVND (reference sequence). The CDR3 is 15 residues long. CDR3 bases: TGTGCCAGTAGTAAGGGTATTTGGGGCGGGAGTTCGCTGTTTTTT. Its translation is CASSKGIWGGSSLFF.

This clone was detected only once. The rearrangement links TRBV9 to TRBJ2-1; no definite D call. Germline V gives CDR1 SGDLS, CDR2 YYNGEE. The V gene lost 0 bases and the J gene lost 6 bases, with 7 bases spanning the gap. This CDR3 spans 13 amino acids. CDR3 residues: CASSVELSNEQFF. Written as DNA, the CDR3 is TGTGCCAGCAGCGTAGAACTATCCAATGAGCAGTTCTTC.

The chain joins TRBV7-9 to TRBJ1-2; 9 bases are shared with TRBD1. V shed 5 bases and J 8 bases; nucleotides not matched to a gene: 12. This CDR3 is built from 15 residues. The germline gives CDR1 SEHNR, CDR2 FQNEAQ (reference sequence). The CDR3 nucleotides are TGTGCCAGCAGCCCAAACCCGGGACAGGGATACGGCTACACCTTC. Its protein is CASSPNPGQGYGYTF.

The chain joins TRBV10-2 to TRBJ1-2; D gene ambiguous. CDR1 WSHSY and CDR2 SAAADI come from the germline V gene. The germline V and J ends were trimmed by 4 bases and 3 bases, with 12 bases remaining between them. CDR3 length: 14 residues. In DNA, the CDR3 is TGCGCCAGCAGTGCGTCGAGGGAAGACTATGGCTACACCTTC. This translates into CASSASREDYGYTF.

This clone was observed a few times. The chain has TRBV11-2 and TRBJ2-1; D not certain. Trimming cost V 2 bases and J 0 bases, with 14 bases left between them. Germline CDR1 SGHAT, CDR2 FQNNGV. The CDR3 runs 17 residues. CDR3 protein: CASSLSSLLSSYNEQFF. Here the CDR3 DNA reads TGTGCCAGCAGCTTATCTTCACTGCTGAGCTCCTACAATGAGCAGTTCTTC.

This clone has just one count. This sequence joins TRBV5-4 and TRBJ1-2; D is possibly TRBD1 (5 bases). V was trimmed by 0 bases and J by 0 bases, leaving 12 bases between them. This CDR3 comprises 16 residues. CDR1 is SGHNT and CDR2 is YYREEE in the germline V gene (reference sequence). CDR3 nucleotides: TGTGCCAGCAGCTTGGATCCGCCGGGGGCTAACTATGGCTACACCTTC. The encoded protein is CASSLDPPGANYGYTF.

The chain uses TRBV5-6 and TRBJ2-7, with D tentatively TRBD1 (5 bases). This CDR3 is 16 amino acids long. V was pared by 2 bases and J by 5 bases, with 20 bases between. Per germline, CDR1 SGHDT and CDR2 YYEEEE. The CDR3, as DNA: TGTGCCAGCAGCTTCGGTTCAGGGCGCCTCCTAGACGAGCAGTACTTC. Translated, it gives CASSFGSGRLLDEQYF.

The chain joins TRBV5-6 to TRBJ2-7; TRBD2 matches at 8 bases. With V trimmed by 1 base and J by 2 bases, 5 bases remained unmatched. This CDR3 comprises 15 residues. Germline V gives CDR1 SGHDT, CDR2 YYEEEE. This chain's CDR3 is CASSLSGSAAYEQYF. The CDR3 coding sequence is TGTGCCAGCAGCTTGAGCGGGAGTGCGGCCTACGAGCAGTACTTC.

V gene TRBV6-5 combines with J gene TRBJ2-5; the D gene is possibly TRBD2 (5 bases). The CDR3 totals 15 residues. The V and J ends lost 0 bases and 2 bases respectively, with 10 bases between them. CDR1 MNHEY and CDR2 SVGAGI come from the germline V gene. The CDR3: CASSYSIGMQETQYF. CDR3 DNA: TGTGCCAGCAGTTACTCGATCGGGATGCAAGAGACCCAGTACTTC.

The V and J genes are TRBV7-2 and TRBJ2-1; D remains ambiguous. Deletions cut 6 bases from V and 7 bases from J, with 4 bases between. The CDR3 loop spans 10 amino acids. Germline V gene lookup returns CDR1 SGHTA and CDR2 FQGNSA. Written as DNA, the CDR3 is TGTGCCAGCAGTATGAATGAGCAGTTCTTC. Translating it yields CASSMNEQFF.